These 3 T cell receptor beta chains originate from one sample sequenced in a study of T cell repertoires in cytomegalovirus infection (dated by TCRdb to between 2018 and 2020). Reading the label with the study, this specimen's treatment or condition is: in vitro stimulation with specific CMV peptide epitopes to enrich CMV-specific T cells. Their antigens remain unidentified. Reads for this sample came from an Illumina HiSeq 1500. Clones were called with MiXCR by TCRdb after fastp trimmed the public reads at Q25, and only in-frame beta chains were retained. Rows are unified per CDR3 protein, each entry keeping the most common DNA and genes. The sample table records 750,000 to 900,000 distinct CDR3 sequences; 25% to 30% of these occur just once. The ten biggest clones cover around 14% of the sample. Sequencing was performed on cultured CD8+ T cells from PBMCs, taken from culture after CMV antigen stimulation. These receptors were taken from a human donor in good health (CMV status not recorded). Some clones in this sample may be carry-over from other donors' samples.

This rearrangement joins TRBV5-4 to TRBJ1-1, with 9 positions matching TRBD1. The V segment lost 3 bases and the J segment 7 bases; nucleotides outside the gene matches: 4. The CDR3 spans 13 residues. Germline V lookup: CDR1 SGHNT, CDR2 YYREEE (reference sequence). The DNA for the CDR3 is TGTGCCAGCAGCTCGCCGGACAGGGGTGAAGCTTTCTTT. Translated: CASSSPDRGEAFF.

The table lists this clonotype with a few counts. The chain combines TRBV19 with TRBJ1-1; D uncertain. V shed 3 bases and J shed 4 bases, with 18 bases lying between them. Germline assignment: CDR1 LNHDA and CDR2 SQIVND (reference sequence). The CDR3 is 16 residues long. CDR3 coding DNA: TGTGCCAGTAGTATGGAAGGGTTCCGGGATCGCACTGAAGCTTTCTTT. Protein sequence: CASSMEGFRDRTEAFF.

There are a few counts of this clonotype. At one end the junction does not follow the germline gene, possibly because of a read error. The J gene is TRBJ2-5, the V gene TRBV12-3 or TRBV12-4; TRBD1 agrees at 7 bases. The CDR3 sequence is 12 residues long. CDR3 in DNA: TGTGCCAGCAGTTCAACCACAGGGGCCCGGAGATTC. It encodes CASSSTTGARRF.